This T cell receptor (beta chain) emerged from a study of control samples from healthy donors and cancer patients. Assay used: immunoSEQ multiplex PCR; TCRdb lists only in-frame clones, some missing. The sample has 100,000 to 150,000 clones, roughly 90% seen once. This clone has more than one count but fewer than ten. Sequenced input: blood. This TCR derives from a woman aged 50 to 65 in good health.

CDR3 region: CATSDRDGYNEQFF. The CDR3 nucleotides are TGTGCCACCAGTGACAGGGACGGTTACAATGAGCAGTTCTTC. This sequence joins TRBV24-1 and TRBJ2-1; D may correspond to TRBD1 or TRBD2 (5 bases each). CDR1 KGHDR and CDR2 SFDVKD come from the germline V gene. This CDR3 region has 14 residues. Trimming pared 4 bases from V and 4 bases from J, leaving 10 bases between.